Below, 20 T cell receptor beta chains from the same sample are listed, as sequenced in a study of cytotoxic CD8 clonotypes in ibrutinib-treated CLL (dated by TCRdb to the early 2020s). The time point tag for this specimen amounts to: approximately 25 months on ibrutinib. The receptor library was made with the immunoSEQ multiplex PCR assay. TCRdb took over this immuneACCESS table, retaining in-frame rearrangements with V and J assigned. Such tables are incomplete; in checked studies, under half of the missing clones stem from an unresolved V gene, and the remainder is unexplained. The sample yields about 160,000 clones; approximately 80% were counted once. Together, the top ten hold about 4.5% of the sample. This specimen was PBMCs, taken after 24 months of ibrutinib treatment. Receptors originate from a human donor with chronic lymphocytic leukemia.

This chain connects TRBV5-6 to TRBJ1-1; the D is unclear. In germline, CDR1 is SGHDT, CDR2 YYEEEE. Trimming cost V 4 bases and J 3 bases, with 10 bases left between them. This CDR3 comprises 13 residues. The CDR3 region is CASSTDLHTEAFF. In DNA, the CDR3 is TGTGCCAGCAGCACGGATCTCCACACTGAAGCTTTCTTT.

The chain uses TRBV18 and TRBJ2-5; no firm D call. The CDR3 loop spans 14 amino acids. Trimming removed 4 bases at V and 5 bases at J, with 14 bases between. In germline, CDR1 is KGHSH, CDR2 LQKENI. DNA of the CDR3: TGTGCCAGCTCACTTACTCAAGTAGGGGAGACCCAGTACTTC. It specifies CASSLTQVGETQYF.

This clone has a single count. The chain employs TRBV7-2 and TRBJ2-7; TRBD2 agrees at 11 bases. Germline CDR1 is SGHTA and CDR2 is FQGNSA. The V segment lost 1 base and the J segment 7 bases; nucleotides outside the gene matches: 6. The CDR3 length is 15 residues. The CDR3 reads CASSLGTSGGREQYF. CDR3 DNA sequence: TGTGCCAGCAGCTTAGGAACTAGCGGGGGCAGGGAGCAGTACTTC.

The V call is TRBV7-2, the J call TRBJ2-6; 7 bases align to TRBD1. Germline trimming cut 5 bases from V and 1 base from J; bases unmatched to any gene: 2. Per germline, CDR1 SGHTA and CDR2 FQGNSA. This CDR3 is 15 amino acids long. The CDR3 spells CASSPTGSGANVLTF. In DNA, the CDR3 is TGTGCCAGCAGCCCGACAGGGTCTGGGGCCAACGTCCTGACTTTC.

The V call is TRBV30, the J call TRBJ1-6, with 12 bases lining up with TRBD1. CDR1 GTSNPN and CDR2 SVGIG come from the germline V gene (reference sequence). Germline trimming cut 0 bases from V and 2 bases from J; bases unmatched to any gene: 5. The CDR3 extends over 18 amino acids. CDR3 DNA sequence: TGTGCCTGGAGTGTATGGGGACAGGGGGCGACCTATAATTCACCCCTCCACTTT. Protein product: CAWSVWGQGATYNSPLHF.

The chain couples TRBV7-2 to TRBJ1-1, with 7 bases matching TRBD1. The CDR3 covers 16 residues. The junction had 6 bases not matched to a gene; V was cut back by 1 base and J by 1 base. Per germline, CDR1 SGHTA and CDR2 FQGNSA. The CDR3 DNA reads TGTGCCAGCAGCTTAGGATCCCGGACAGGGAACACTGAAGCTTTCTTT. Protein product: CASSLGSRTGNTEAFF. The full variable domain, with the rest looked up from reference TRBV7-2 and TRBJ1-1, is GAGVSQSPSNKVTEKGKDVELRCDPISGHTALYWYRQSLGQGLEFLIYFQGNSAPDKSGLPSDRFSAERTGGSVSTLTIQRTQQEDSAVYLCASSLGSRTGNTEAFFGQGTRLTVV.

The J gene is TRBJ1-5, the V gene TRBV6-5, with 7 positions matching TRBD1. This CDR3 has 14 residues. V shed 6 bases and J 4 bases; nucleotides not matched to a gene: 6. Looked up from germline, CDR1 is MNHEY and CDR2 is SVGAGI. The CDR3 sequence is CASRTGRWNQPQHF. CDR3 nucleotides: TGTGCCAGCAGGACAGGGCGCTGGAATCAGCCCCAGCATTTT.

The V gene is TRBV30, the J gene TRBJ2-2; D is undetermined. The length of the CDR3 is 14 residues. From germline, CDR1 is GTSNPN and CDR2 SVGIG (reference sequence). V was trimmed by 0 bases and J by 1 base, leaving 6 bases between them. CDR3 nucleotide sequence: TGTGCCTGGAGTGTTCAGCTGAACACCGGGGAGCTGTTTTTT. Protein sequence: CAWSVQLNTGELFF.

In nucleotides, the CDR3 is TGCGCCAGCAGCCAAGAAAGTCCCCGGCTAGCGGGAGATACGCAGTATTTT. Protein: CASSQESPRLAGDTQYF. This chain joins TRBV4-3 and TRBJ2-3; TRBD2 matches 8 bases. After removal of 0 bases from V and 5 bases from J, the junction contained 10 bases not matched to a gene. Germline values: CDR1 LGHNA, CDR2 YSLEER. The CDR3 loop spans 17 amino acids.

V and J are TRBV10-1 and TRBJ1-1; 11 nucleotides match TRBD1. The ends lost 7 bases at V and 6 bases at J; junction bases unmatched: 10. Per the germline V gene, CDR1 is WNHNN and CDR2 is SYGVQD (reference sequence). This CDR3 contains 15 residues. In nucleotides, the CDR3 is TGCGCCAGCATGAGGGACAGGGGGTCGGGTTCTGAAGCTTTCTTT. This translates into CASMRDRGSGSEAFF.

In this sample, this clone turned up once. The V call is TRBV10-1, the J call TRBJ1-1; D gene unclear. Trimming removed 0 bases from V and 6 bases from J, with 11 bases in between. CDR1 and CDR2 from the germline V gene are WNHNN and SYGVQD (reference sequence). There are 14 residues in the CDR3. The CDR3: CASSESFWASEAFF. CDR3 DNA sequence: TGCGCCAGCAGTGAGTCGTTCTGGGCGTCTGAAGCTTTCTTT.

This chain joins TRBV7-2 and TRBJ2-1, with D possibly being TRBD1 or TRBD2 (5 bases each). Germline V gene lookup returns CDR1 SGHTA and CDR2 FQGNSA. The V and J ends lost 5 bases and 8 bases respectively, with 13 bases between them. CDR3 length: 13 amino acids. The CDR3 reads CASSALGVHEQFF. The CDR3 nucleotides read TGTGCCAGCAGCGCTTTGGGGGTGCATGAGCAGTTCTTC.

This chain links TRBV10-3 with TRBJ2-3; D is undetermined. Trimming removed 0 bases at V and 4 bases at J, with 14 bases between. Germline V lookup: CDR1 ENHRY, CDR2 SYGVKD. The CDR3 is 16 amino acids. The CDR3 DNA is TGTGCCATCAGTGAGTCCCAGCTACCGGTTCCAGATACGCAGTATTTT. Its translation is CAISESQLPVPDTQYF.

V is TRBV5-4 and J is TRBJ1-1, with a possible D match to TRBD1 (5 bases). Germline CDR1 reads SGHNT; CDR2 reads YYREEE (reference sequence). V was trimmed by 4 bases and J by 1 base, leaving 20 bases between them. The CDR3 is 17 amino acids. The CDR3 bases are TGTGCCAGCAGCCCGGGGACGCATTTGACAGCGAACACTGAAGCTTTCTTT. Translating it yields CASSPGTHLTANTEAFF.

V is TRBV28 and J is TRBJ2-3; no definite D call. This CDR3 has 11 residues. Germline V CDR1 and CDR2: MDHEN, SYDVKM. Trimming removed 3 bases from V and 4 bases from J, with 2 bases in between. The DNA of the CDR3 is TGTGCCAGCAGTTTGGCAGATACGCAGTATTTT. Residues: CASSLADTQYF.

V is TRBV4-3 and J is TRBJ2-4, with TRBD1 identical over 7 bases. V shed 1 base, J shed 5 bases, and the junction held 5 bases outside the gene matches. This CDR3 region has 15 residues. Per germline, CDR1 LGHNA and CDR2 YSLEER. This CDR3 reads CASSQVYRGENIQYF. The CDR3 bases are TGCGCCAGCAGCCAAGTCTACAGGGGCGAAAACATTCAGTACTTC.

This clone has only one observation. The J gene is TRBJ2-2, the V gene TRBV5-6; D is perhaps TRBD1 (6 bases). The ends were cut back, 4 bases at V and 0 bases at J, with 19 bases in the middle. In germline, CDR1 is SGHDT, CDR2 YYEEEE. The CDR3 is 18 residues long. The CDR3 region has the DNA TGTGCCAGCAGCCTGATGTTGGGGGCAGGCGCGAACACCGGGGAGCTGTTTTTT. Its protein is CASSLMLGAGANTGELFF. The whole variable domain, filled in from reference TRBV5-6 and TRBJ2-2, reads DAGVTQSPTHLIKTRGQQVTLRCSPKSGHDTVSWYQQALGQGPQFIFQYYEEEERQRGNFPDRFSGHQFPNYSSELNVNALLLGDSALYLCASSLMLGAGANTGELFFGEGSRLTVL.

The gene calls are TRBV29-1 and TRBJ1-2; D uncertain. CDR1 SQVTM and CDR2 ANQGSEA come from the germline V gene. The CDR3 runs 12 residues. The V gene lost 7 bases and the J gene lost 0 bases, with 9 bases spanning the gap. The CDR3 sequence is CSALHTNYGYTF. CDR3 nucleotide sequence: TGCAGCGCTCTACATACTAACTATGGCTACACCTTC.

The table lists this clone with a count of one. The chain uses TRBV5-8 and TRBJ2-3; unclear D gene. CDR1 and CDR2 from the germline V gene are SGHTS and YDEGEE. Trimming removed 6 bases at V and 0 bases at J, with 20 bases between. This CDR3 comprises 17 residues. CDR3 in amino acids: CASNRGYASVSTDTQYF. CDR3 bases: TGTGCCAGCAACCGAGGCTACGCCTCTGTTAGCACAGATACGCAGTATTTT.

This clone was detected many times. The rearrangement links TRBV6-1 to TRBJ1-2; perhaps TRBD1 as D (6 bases). The V end lost 2 bases, the J end lost 5 bases, and 9 bases lay between the germline ends. Germline V gene lookup returns CDR1 MNHNS and CDR2 SASEGT. CDR3 length: 13 amino acids. The CDR3 protein is CASSEITGYGYTF. The CDR3 DNA sequence: TGTGCCAGCAGTGAAATTACAGGGTATGGCTACACCTTC.